A selection of T cell receptor beta chains follows, all from one sample in a study of blood T cells in healthy people across ages. TCRdb independently ran MiXCR on the 5' RACE reads; one entry per CDR3 protein. Here the sample spans roughly 700,000 distinct CDR3 sequences, 20% to 25% being singletons. The same data also contributed to another study, on T cells of mothers and their children.

Sequencing input: blood. The receptor set was obtained from a boy aged 5-17 years in good health. Both conserved end residues are part of each CDR3. Each record gives: CDR3 DNA, CDR3 protein, V gene, clone size, J gene, D gene. The D gene is left open where the match is weak. A clone size is listed for some rows: how often the clone was seen (once, few, many), or a class if it is expanded.

TGCAGCGCCCGAATAGCGGGAGAGAGCACAGATACGCGGTATTTT	CSARIAGESTDTRYF	TRBV29-1	NA	TRBJ2-3	TRBD2
TGTGCCAGCAGTTCAGGGCTAGCATTATTAAGCTCCTACAATGAGCAGTTCTTC	CASSSGLALLSSYNEQFF	TRBV12-3/TRBV12-4	few	TRBJ2-1	NA
TGCGCCAGCAGCGACCACAGGGGGGAGGATGAAAAACTGTTTTTT	CASSDHRGEDEKLFF	TRBV5-1	few	TRBJ1-4	TRBD1
TGTGCCAGCAGCTTAATGGGAATGGCTAGCGGCCCCTACGAGCAGTACTTC	CASSLMGMASGPYEQYF	TRBV7-3	few	TRBJ2-7	TRBD2
TGTGCCATCAGTTTCACAGGGGCCTACGAGCAGTACTTC	CAISFTGAYEQYF	TRBV10-3	NA	TRBJ2-7	TRBD1
TGTGCCAGCAGTAGGTCAGCCACCGGGGAGCTGTTCTTT	CASSRSATGELFF	TRBV27	NA	TRBJ2-2	NA
TGCAGCGTTGAAGATGACCGAAATGAAAAACTGTTTTTT	CSVEDDRNEKLFF	TRBV29-1	few	TRBJ1-4	NA
TGTGCCAGCAGCCTAACCTCGGCCGGGGGGGCTCCTGAAGCTTTCTTT	CASSLTSAGGAPEAFF	TRBV11-3	few	TRBJ1-1	NA
TGTGCCAGCAGCTCCACGGAGGGGGCTAGCGGGTCGGAGGTCCACAATGAGCAGTTCTTC	CASSSTEGASGSEVHNEQFF	TRBV11-1	few	TRBJ2-1	NA
TGTGCCACCAGTGATTACAACCCGGGACCGGAGTATGGCTACACCTTC	CATSDYNPGPEYGYTF	TRBV24-1	few	TRBJ1-2	NA
TGTGCCAGCACTGAGCAGTTCTTC	CASTEQFF	TRBV6-1	few	TRBJ2-1	NA
TGCAGTGCCAAGACAGGGGGCGCCGAGACCCAGTACTTC	CSAKTGGAETQYF	TRBV20-1	few	TRBJ2-5	TRBD1
TGTGCCAGTAGTATAGCAACTAATGAAAAACTGTTTTTT	CASSIATNEKLFF	TRBV19	few	TRBJ1-4	NA
TGCGCCAGCAGTCTTAACCCGCGCTACGAGCAGTACTTC	CASSLNPRYEQYF	TRBV10-1	few	TRBJ2-7	NA
TGTGCCAGCAGACAAGACAGGGGGCAGGGCTACACCTTC	CASRQDRGQGYTF	TRBV6-5	NA	TRBJ1-2	TRBD1
TGTGCCAGCTCACCACCGGGACTAGCGCTTAATGAGCAGTTCTTC	CASSPPGLALNEQFF	TRBV18	many	TRBJ2-1	TRBD2
TGCGCCAGCAGCCAGGAACTAGCGGGGCCTTACAATGAGCAGTTCTTC	CASSQELAGPYNEQFF	TRBV5-8	NA	TRBJ2-1	TRBD2
TGCAGTGCTAGCACACCTCTCGAGGGACAGGGAGGAATTGTTAGAGAGACCCAGTACTTC	CSASTPLEGQGGIVRETQYF	TRBV20-1	NA	TRBJ2-5	TRBD1
TGTGCCAGCAGCTTTCTTCTCGCAGAACCCACCGGGGAGCTGTTTTTT	CASSFLLAEPTGELFF	TRBV7-9	NA	TRBJ2-2	NA
TGCAGCGTTGAATACCACAGGGGGAAGGGGACCCAGTACTTC	CSVEYHRGKGTQYF	TRBV29-1	NA	TRBJ2-5	TRBD1
TGCAGTGCTAGGTGGGACAAGAACACTGAAGCTTTCTTT	CSARWDKNTEAFF	TRBV20-1	NA	TRBJ1-1	NA
TGCAGTGCCATTCCGGGACTAGCCGGGGCAGATACGCAGTATTTT	CSAIPGLAGADTQYF	TRBV20-1	few	TRBJ2-3	TRBD2
TGTGCCAGCAGTTACTCTGGACGCCCGTACTTC	CASSYSGRPYF	TRBV6-5	NA	TRBJ2-5	NA
TGTGCCAGCATCATTCTGTCTGTGAACACTGAAGCTTTCTTT	CASIILSVNTEAFF	TRBV7-9	NA	TRBJ1-1	NA
TGTGCCAGCAGCGTGACCGGACAGGCCCCCTACGAGCAGTACTTC	CASSVTGQAPYEQYF	TRBV9	NA	TRBJ2-7	TRBD1
TGTGCCAGCAGCTTCATGTCCCGGGAGCTGTTTTTT	CASSFMSRELFF	TRBV7-9	few	TRBJ2-2	NA
TGTGCCAGCAGTTTTCTTACTGAGACAGGCGGTAATGAAAAACTGTTTTTT	CASSFLTETGGNEKLFF	TRBV12-3/TRBV12-4	NA	TRBJ1-4	NA
TGTGCCACCAGACAGGTGACTTACAATGAGCAGTTCTTC	CATRQVTYNEQFF	TRBV15	few	TRBJ2-1	NA
TGCAGTGCTAGCGGGACGGCAGATACGCAGTATTTT	CSASGTADTQYF	TRBV20-1	NA	TRBJ2-3	NA
TGTGCCAGCAGCCTCCGAACAGGGTTCCTCCACGAGCAGTACTTC	CASSLRTGFLHEQYF	TRBV14	NA	TRBJ2-7	NA
TGTGCCAGTGTACAGGGGCCTGGCTCTGGAAACACCATATATTTT	CASVQGPGSGNTIYF	TRBV19	few	TRBJ1-3	TRBD1
TGTGCCAGCAGCGTTCAGGACAGAGACTACGAGCAGTACTTC	CASSVQDRDYEQYF	TRBV9	NA	TRBJ2-7	NA
TGTGCCAGCAGCTTGCGTTTGGATGAGCAGTTCTTC	CASSLRLDEQFF	TRBV7-9	few	TRBJ2-1	NA
TGCAGCGTTGAAAGCGGGGTAACCGGGGAGCTGTTTTTT	CSVESGVTGELFF	TRBV29-1	NA	TRBJ2-2	TRBD2
TGTGCCAGCAGTGATCGGACTAGCGGGGAGTCGGATGAGCAGTTCTTC	CASSDRTSGESDEQFF	TRBV7-2	NA	TRBJ2-1	TRBD2
TGTGCCAGCAGTTTTGCGGGATCCTATAATTCACCCCTCCACTTT	CASSFAGSYNSPLHF	TRBV28	few	TRBJ1-6	NA
TGTGCCAGCAGACTAGTGCCACAAGAGACCCAGTACTTC	CASRLVPQETQYF	TRBV28	few	TRBJ2-5	NA
TGCAGCGTTTGGGGGGACGAGACCCAGTACTTC	CSVWGDETQYF	TRBV29-1	few	TRBJ2-5	NA
TGTGCCAGCAGCTTAGTGGAAGGGTTGAACACTGAAGCTTTCTTT	CASSLVEGLNTEAFF	TRBV7-2	few	TRBJ1-1	NA
TGTGCCAGCAACCGACAGGGGGCTGATGAATGGGCTTTCTTT	CASNRQGADEWAFF	TRBV21-1	once	TRBJ1-1	NA
TGTGCCAGCAGCGTCGGGACAGGGATCATATTCTCCTACAATGAGCAGTTCTTC	CASSVGTGIIFSYNEQFF	TRBV9	few	TRBJ2-1	TRBD1
TGCAGCGCCTTGGACTCCTGGGAGTACTTC	CSALDSWEYF	TRBV29-1	NA	TRBJ2-4	NA
TGTGCCAGCAGCCTTGGACACTTAAGGGGGGAGACCCAGTACTTC	CASSLGHLRGETQYF	TRBV7-2	NA	TRBJ2-5	NA
TGTGCCAGCAGAGAGGGACAGTTCTACGAGCAGTACTTC	CASREGQFYEQYF	TRBV25-1	few	TRBJ2-7	TRBD1
TGTGCCAGCAGTTTTGGGGGGGCCAACGTCCTGACTTTC	CASSFGGANVLTF	TRBV12-3/TRBV12-4	many	TRBJ2-6	NA
TGCAGTGCTAACCGCTACACTGAAGCTTTCTTT	CSANRYTEAFF	TRBV20-1	NA	TRBJ1-1	NA
TGTGCCAGCAGCTTAAGGTGGGAGGACGGTAATGAGCAGTTCTTC	CASSLRWEDGNEQFF	TRBV7-8	few	TRBJ2-1	NA
TGTACCAGCTCACCGCAAGGATACGAGCAGTACTTC	CTSSPQGYEQYF	TRBV18	NA	TRBJ2-7	NA
TGTGCCAGCAGCATAGGGACTAGCGGGAGCGGAGATACGCAGTATTTT	CASSIGTSGSGDTQYF	TRBV7-9	few	TRBJ2-3	TRBD2
TGTGCCAGCAGCTTAGACGGGGGCCGGGAGACCCAGTACTTC	CASSLDGGRETQYF	TRBV11-2	few	TRBJ2-5	NA
TGTGCCAGCAGTTCTTTCGGGTCGCGAAATCAGCCCCAGCATTTT	CASSSFGSRNQPQHF	TRBV28	few	TRBJ1-5	NA